The rows below give T cell receptor beta chains drawn from one sample of a study of cytomegalovirus exposure and HLA in healthy donors. The assay was immunoSEQ multiplex PCR, and TCRdb's table has in-frame clones only and misses some. The repertoire holds around 98,000 clones, more than 60% seen once, with under 2.5% in the top ten. Input material: PBMCs. These receptors were collected from a man aged 45 to 65 in good health and CMV-seronegative. Both conserved end residues are part of each CDR3. A D gene is named only where the DNA matches it firmly. Some rows mark clone size as missing; the rest say once, few, many or name a class of expanded clone.

abundance	v_gene	j_gene	d_gene	CDR3aa	CDR3nt
.	TRBV7-9	TRBJ2-3	TRBD1	CASSRALLGDRGADTQYF	TGTGCCAGCAGCCGGGCTCTCCTCGGGGACAGGGGGGCGGATACGCAGTATTTT
once	TRBV5-4	TRBJ2-6	.	CASSAGSGANVLTF	TGTGCCAGCAGCGCAGGGTCTGGGGCCAACGTCCTGACTTTC
.	TRBV27	TRBJ2-2	.	CASSLWGGGGELFF	TGTGCCAGCAGTTTATGGGGAGGGGGCGGGGAGCTGTTTTTT
.	TRBV7-9	TRBJ1-3	.	CASSLGGGNGNTIYF	TGTGCCAGCAGCTTAGGAGGAGGGAACGGAAACACCATATATTTT
.	TRBV5-1	TRBJ2-1	TRBD2	CASSLASPLAGGYEQFF	TGCGCCAGCAGCTTGGCCTCGCCCCTAGCGGGAGGGTATGAGCAGTTCTTC
.	TRBV6-5	TRBJ1-2	TRBD1	CASSKQGANGYTF	TGTGCCAGCAGCAAACAGGGGGCCAATGGCTACACCTTC
.	TRBV9	TRBJ1-4	.	CASSVQGLGEKLFF	TGTGCCAGCAGCGTACAGGGCCTCGGTGAAAAACTGTTTTTT
.	TRBV7-9	TRBJ2-7	TRBD1	CASSSPLQGADEQYF	TGTGCCAGCAGCTCCCCCCTACAGGGGGCGGACGAGCAGTACTTC
.	TRBV11-1	TRBJ2-4	TRBD2	CASSPGLAVNIQYF	TGTGCCAGCAGCCCGGGACTAGCGGTAAACATTCAGTACTTC
.	TRBV7-9	TRBJ1-6	.	CSSSLLAGMDSPLHF	TGTTCCAGCAGCTTACTGGCAGGGATGGATTCACCCCTCCACTTT
.	TRBV28	TRBJ2-7	.	CASSPAGPYEQYF	TGTGCCAGCAGTCCCGCCGGTCCCTACGAGCAGTACTTC
.	TRBV7-9	TRBJ2-7	TRBD1	CSSSLRDRPPYF	TGTTCCAGCAGCTTGCGGGACAGGCCACCGTACTTC
.	TRBV6-4	TRBJ2-5	TRBD2	CASSGDYGETQYF	TGTGCCAGCAGTGGGGACTATGGAGAGACCCAGTACTTC
.	TRBV6-6	TRBJ2-7	.	CASRRRTSYEQYF	TGTGCCAGCAGGCGACGGACTTCCTACGAGCAGTACTTC
.	TRBV27	TRBJ2-1	TRBD2	CASSLWTSGTNEQFF	TGTGCCAGCAGTTTGTGGACTAGCGGTACCAATGAGCAGTTCTTC
few	TRBV5-4	TRBJ1-2	.	CASSSDIYGYTF	TGTGCCAGCAGCTCGGACATTTATGGCTACACCTTC
.	TRBV7-9	TRBJ1-3	.	CASSLEVSLSGNTIYF	TGTGCCAGCAGCTTAGAAGTCAGTCTCTCTGGAAACACCATATATTTT
.	TRBV6-5	TRBJ1-1	.	CASSSPHMNTEAFF	TGTGCCAGCAGTTCCCCACATATGAACACTGAAGCTTTCTTT
.	TRBV5-4	TRBJ2-1	.	CASSLVQTYNEQFF	TGTGCCAGCAGCTTGGTACAGACATACAATGAGCAGTTCTTC
few	TRBV16	TRBJ2-1	TRBD1	CASSRSGTGPNEQFF	TGTGCCAGCAGCCGCTCCGGGACAGGGCCCAATGAGCAGTTCTTC
.	TRBV11-1	TRBJ2-3	TRBD1	CASSSTTQGQGGSDTQYF	TGTGCCAGCAGCTCCACGACCCAGGGACAGGGTGGATCGGATACGCAGTATTTT
.	TRBV5-4	TRBJ2-4	.	CASSWGGEAKNIQYF	TGTGCCAGCAGCTGGGGGGGCGAGGCCAAAAACATTCAGTACTTC
.	TRBV5-4	TRBJ2-7	TRBD1	CASSKGQMWDEQYF	TGTGCCAGCAGCAAGGGACAGATGTGGGACGAGCAGTACTTC
.	TRBV5-6	TRBJ1-2	.	CASSLVLDGGNYGYTF	TGTGCCAGCAGCTTGGTCTTGGACGGGGGAAACTATGGCTACACCTTC
.	TRBV11-2	TRBJ1-6	.	CASSFNYNSPLHF	TGTGCCAGCAGCTTTAACTATAATTCACCCCTCCACTTT
.	TRBV28	TRBJ2-5	.	CASSLYREETQYF	TGTGCCAGCAGTTTATATCGGGAAGAGACCCAGTACTTC
few	TRBV5-4	TRBJ1-5	.	CASSQDLGQARPQHF	TGTGCCAGCAGCCAAGATTTAGGACAAGCTCGGCCCCAGCATTTT
few	TRBV15	TRBJ1-2	TRBD1	CATSLRQGALGYTF	TGTGCCACCAGCCTCCGACAGGGGGCGCTTGGCTACACCTTC
.	TRBV14	TRBJ2-1	.	CASSQNGPAGSEQFF	TGTGCCAGCAGCCAAAATGGGCCTGCCGGCAGTGAGCAGTTCTTC
.	TRBV6-5	TRBJ2-1	TRBD2	CASSQARGGTEQFF	TGTGCCAGCAGCCAAGCTCGCGGGGGTACTGAGCAGTTCTTC
.	TRBV18	TRBJ1-2	.	CASSPKDRDGYTF	TGTGCCAGCTCACCCAAGGACAGAGATGGCTACACCTTC
few	TRBV5-5	TRBJ1-5	TRBD1	CASRQDRADQPQHF	TGTGCCAGCAGACAGGACAGGGCGGATCAGCCCCAGCATTTT
.	TRBV19	TRBJ1-5	TRBD1	CASSRGTAPTKSNQPQHF	TGTGCCAGTAGTAGAGGGACAGCCCCAACAAAGAGCAATCAGCCCCAGCATTTT
.	TRBV7-9	TRBJ2-2	TRBD2	CASSFGLGDTGELFF	TGTGCCAGCAGCTTTGGACTAGGGGACACCGGGGAGCTGTTTTTT
.	TRBV27	TRBJ2-3	TRBD1	CASSPGTGDTDTQYF	TGTGCCAGCAGTCCTGGGACAGGGGACACAGATACGCAGTATTTT
.	TRBV21-1	TRBJ2-7	.	CASSKVRPSRPLHEQYF	TGTGCCAGCAGCAAAGTACGTCCGTCACGCCCCCTTCACGAGCAGTACTTC
once	TRBV9	TRBJ2-7	TRBD1	CASNRGTGELEQYF	TGTGCCAGCAATCGAGGGACAGGGGAGTTAGAGCAGTACTTC
.	TRBV6-1	TRBJ2-7	.	CASMETGTYEQYF	TGTGCCAGCATGGAAACGGGAACCTACGAGCAGTACTTC
.	TRBV25-1	TRBJ1-1	TRBD1	CASKRTGGMNTEAFF	TGTGCCAGCAAGAGGACAGGGGGTATGAACACTGAAGCTTTCTTT
.	TRBV6-6	TRBJ1-5	TRBD1	CASKGANQPQHF	TGTGCCAGCAAGGGGGCCAATCAGCCCCAGCATTTT
.	TRBV5-1	TRBJ2-3	.	CASTRSPGQVTDTQYF	TGCGCCAGCACCAGATCCCCGGGACAAGTCACAGATACGCAGTATTTT
few	TRBV6-5	TRBJ2-5	.	CASSYAEGRETQYF	TGTGCCAGCAGTTACGCGGAGGGGAGGGAGACCCAGTACTTC
.	TRBV27	TRBJ1-5	TRBD1	CASSPDRAPSGGQPQHF	TGTGCCAGCAGTCCAGACCGGGCCCCATCAGGGGGTCAGCCCCAGCATTTT
few	TRBV6-5	TRBJ1-6	.	CASSPRVDSPLHF	TGTGCCAGCAGTCCGAGGGTGGATTCACCCCTCCACTTT
once	TRBV5-4	TRBJ2-1	.	CASSLGGSGGRHNEQFF	TGTGCCAGCAGCCTGGGTGGTTCGGGGGGCCGGCACAATGAGCAGTTCTTC
.	TRBV7-9	TRBJ2-1	.	CASSLTGDNEQFF	TGTGCCAGCAGCTTGACCGGAGACAATGAGCAGTTCTTC
.	TRBV10-3	TRBJ2-4	TRBD2	CAISAVEAGDIQYF	TGTGCCATCAGCGCTGTGGAGGCGGGGGACATTCAGTACTTC
.	TRBV5-4	TRBJ2-7	.	CASSSQGKGQYF	TGTGCCAGCAGTTCCCAGGGGAAGGGGCAGTACTTC
few	TRBV4-1	TRBJ1-3	.	CASSQPRTGKNTIYF	TGCGCCAGCAGCCAGCCCCGAACAGGGAAAAACACCATATATTTT
.	TRBV7-9	TRBJ2-7	.	CASSLGGTYEQYF	TGTGCCAGCAGCTTAGGCGGTACCTACGAGCAGTACTTC
.	TRBV10-3	TRBJ2-1	TRBD2	CATTSAPSNEQFF	TGTGCCACGACTAGCGCCCCTAGCAATGAGCAGTTCTTC
.	TRBV5-6	TRBJ1-5	.	CASSLAVSGEPQHF	TGTGCCAGCAGCTTGGCGGTATCCGGGGAGCCCCAGCATTTT
.	TRBV4-3	TRBJ1-6	.	CASSQDLRGLYSPLHF	TGCGCCAGCAGCCAAGACTTGCGGGGGCTTTATTCACCCCTCCACTTT
.	TRBV11-2	TRBJ2-5	TRBD1	CASSLGTATGGLETQYF	TGTGCCAGCAGCTTAGGCACGGCGACAGGGGGCTTAGAGACCCAGTACTTC
few	TRBV5-1	TRBJ2-7	.	CASTPAPDSDYEQYF	TGCGCCAGCACCCCGGCCCCAGACTCAGACTACGAGCAGTACTTC
.	TRBV18	TRBJ1-5	TRBD1	CASSPIGQGNQPQHF	TGTGCCAGCTCACCTATTGGACAGGGTAATCAGCCCCAGCATTTT
.	TRBV2	TRBJ1-1	.	CASSDDWNTGAFF	TGTGCCAGCAGTGACGACTGGAACACTGGAGCTTTCTTT
.	TRBV19	TRBJ2-7	TRBD2	CASSILFGLAGEGYEQYF	TGTGCCAGTAGTATACTCTTCGGACTAGCGGGAGAGGGGTACGAGCAGTACTTC
.	TRBV30	TRBJ1-2	TRBD1	CARRDRGSYGYTF	TGTGCCAGGCGGGACAGGGGGTCGTATGGCTACACCTTC